The clone carrying this T cell receptor (beta chain) was detected a few times. Its target is not known. This CDR3 spans 16 amino acids. With 1 base removed from V and 1 base from J, the gap between germline ends came to 14 bases. Per germline, CDR1 SGHRS and CDR2 YFSETQ. This entry comes from a study of CD8 T cells in ankylosing spondylitis. Study-wide results and caveats: Clones linked to disease were reported to show significant enrichment in matched ankylosing spondylitis synovial fluid. Relatively rare in peripheral blood, disease-linked clones were also CD8+. For ankylosing spondylitis blood, a TCR beta motif of 8 or 9 highly homologous variants appeared characteristic. In the blood and synovial fluid of reactive arthritis, some motif variants had been previously reported.

The TCR beta libraries were generated through quantitative 5'-RACE incorporating molecular barcodes. A single record per CDR3 protein comes from TCRdb applying MiXCR to the 5' RACE reads. The table includes a few hundred thousand distinct CDR3 sequences, roughly 15% detected once. The rearrangement joins TRBV5-1 to TRBJ2-5; weak D call: TRBD1 (5 bases). The TCR comes from a male donor with ankylosing spondylitis. The specimen sequenced was blood, either unsorted or a sorted T cell fraction (not recorded which). CDR3 sequence: CASSLRSGSIQETQYF. The DNA for the CDR3 is TGCGCCAGCAGCTTGAGGTCAGGGTCAATCCAAGAGACCCAGTACTTC. Variable domain in full (rest from reference TRBV5-1 and TRBJ2-5): KAGVTQTPRYLIKTRGQQVTLSCSPISGHRSVSWYQQTPGQGLQFLFEYFSETQRNKGNFPGRFSGRQFSNSRSEMNVSTLELGDSALYLCASSLRSGSIQETQYFGPGTRLLVL.